This T cell receptor (beta chain) was retrieved from a study of T cell responses to AZD1222 COVID-19 vaccine. Repertoires were generated with immunoSEQ multiplex PCR, while TCRdb's copy carries only in-frame clones and drops some. The data show just over 8,000 clones, with approximately 88% seen just once and less than 9.5% held by the top ten. Study observations and caveats: Unmutated variant regions are reportedly the target of nearly half of TCRs that are spike-specific. Vaccination with two AZD1222 doses was followed by a rise in Spike-specific TCR breadth and depth. The sample set comprised mostly white British donors with more females, and clonal diversity was possibly underestimated. Mapped onto spike, vaccine-associated CD4 TCRs spanned it and were dominant at 160-218 and 743-854.

Points on this clone: The antigen remains unidentified.

The germline CDR1 and CDR2 sequences are KGHDR and SFDVKD. This CDR3 has 16 residues. With 2 bases removed from V and 2 bases from J, the gap between germline ends came to 13 bases. This sequence originates from an adult who received the AZD1222 COVID-19 vaccine. This chain joins TRBV24-1 and TRBJ2-3; D assignment may be TRBD1 or TRBD2 (5 bases each). The sequences come from peripheral blood, collected 28 days after the second AZD1222 dose. The CDR3: CATSDSLPGPTDTQYF. The CDR3 region has the DNA TGTGCCACCAGTGATTCACTGCCGGGACCCACAGATACGCAGTATTTT.